This T cell receptor beta chain was found in a study of blood T cell repertoires in COVID-19. Clones were read by immunoSEQ multiplex PCR, and TCRdb kept only the in-frame ones, dropping some. The top ten hold approximately 12% of the sample, which has some 200,000 clones, 70% to 90% seen once. From germline, CDR1 is SEHNR and CDR2 FQNEAQ (reference sequence). The junction had 10 bases not matched to a gene; V was cut back by 1 base and J by 8 bases. This CDR3 is built from 16 residues. The source is a woman aged 18-29 years who had recovered from COVID-19. The specimen sequenced was peripheral blood. The chain carries TRBV7-9 and TRBJ1-4; TRBD1 aligns across 7 bases. The CDR3 DNA follows: TGTGCCAGCAGCTTAGGAGCTACAGGGGAACGGGAAAAACTGTTTTTT. Amino acids: CASSLGATGEREKLFF. Complete variable domain (other parts from reference TRBV7-9 and TRBJ1-4): DTGVSQNPRHKITKRGQNVTFRCDPISEHNRLYWYRQTLGQGPEFLTYFQNEAQLEKSRLLSDRFSAERPKGSFSTLEIQRTEQGDSAMYLCASSLGATGEREKLFFGSGTQLSVL.